One and the same sample provided the 5 T cell receptor beta chains below, sequenced in a study of T-cell reconstitution after alpha-beta-depleted transplantation in children. Library preparation (for TCRbeta) was performed with unique molecular identifiers. One entry per CDR3 protein results from TCRdb running MiXCR on the PCR reads. The sample has some 15,000 distinct CDR3 sequences; approximately 5.3% are singletons. Specimen: PBMCs, collected before TCRalphabeta/CD19-depleted stem cell transplant. Receptor source: a boy younger than 18 with acute lymphoblastic leukemia, due to receive a stem cell transplant.

In regard to this clonotype: The junction shows a germline mismatch at one end, possibly a read error. The CDR3 region is CAISAGTNEKLFF. CDR3 nucleotide sequence: TGTGCCATCAGCGCGGGGACAAATGAAAAACTGTTTTTT. This chain uses TRBV5-4 with TRBJ1-4; TRBD1 is a possible D gene (6 bases). The CDR3 contains 13 residues. Germline V gene lookup returns CDR1 SGHNT and CDR2 YYREEE (reference sequence).

This clonotype was detected many times. The chain recombines TRBV18 with TRBJ2-1, with D perhaps being TRBD1 or TRBD2 (5 bases each). The CDR3 runs to 15 residues. The ends were cut back, 3 bases at V and 5 bases at J, with 14 bases in the middle. The germline V gene has CDR1 KGHSH and CDR2 LQKENI. The DNA of the CDR3 is TGTGCCAGCTCACCGGTACGGGGCGCGGACAATGAGCAGTTCTTC. It specifies CASSPVRGADNEQFF.

This clonotype was seen at least ten times. V is TRBV28 and J is TRBJ1-2; D unresolved. The CDR3 is made up of 13 amino acids. Germline V gene data show CDR1 as MDHEN and CDR2 as SYDVKM. V shed 6 bases and J shed 7 bases, with 15 bases lying between them. The DNA for the CDR3 is TGTGCCAGCAGCTCCCCCGGAGCAGGTGGCTACACCTTC. Residues: CASSSPGAGGYTF.

This clonotype has a count of ten or more. This rearrangement joins TRBV28 to TRBJ2-7; D is uncertain. The germline CDR1 and CDR2 sequences are MDHEN and SYDVKM. The CDR3 covers 13 residues. Trimming took off 2 bases at V and 10 bases at J, with 15 bases between the two ends. The CDR3 DNA is TGTGCCAGCAGTTTAGACCCAACGAGCGAACAGTACTTC. Translated: CASSLDPTSEQYF.

This clonotype was seen more than once but under ten times. This rearrangement joins TRBV2 to TRBJ2-6; D is tentatively TRBD1 or TRBD2 (5 bases each). The CDR3 is 18 amino acids. Germline V gene sequence: CDR1 SNHLY, CDR2 FYNNEI. CDR3 in amino acids: CTISPRWDPNPGANVLTF. DNA of the CDR3: TGTACCATCAGTCCCCGGTGGGACCCCAACCCTGGGGCCAACGTCCTGACTTTC.